This paragraph covers one TCR beta chain sequence. The target antigen is unknown. The data were obtained in a study of T-cell memory formation after mild COVID-19. Study overall: Largely, the TCR clusters proved donor specific. General observations from the study: Some responding clones appeared in pre-infection memory, suggesting cross-reactive memory joined. CD4+ bias marked clones expanding day 15 to 37, unlike balanced contracting clones.

The CDR3 runs to 16 residues. V shed 1 base and J 4 bases; nucleotides not matched to a gene: 6. CDR1 and CDR2 from the germline V gene are SGHTA and FQGTGA. With constant-segment primers, 5'RACE yielded cDNA libraries of TCR alpha and TCR beta that carried sample barcodes and UMIs. TCRdb re-derived calls from the 5' RACE reads in MiXCR, one entry per CDR3 protein. This sample carries around 260,000 distinct CDR3 sequences, 15% to 20% of them seen once, and the ten largest clones take roughly 20%. The genes are TRBV7-3 and TRBJ2-2; 7 bases fit TRBD2. The sample consisted of PBMCs or a T cell subset sorted from them (not recorded which). The TCR originated in a man in his late teens or twenties who had mild COVID-19 (a few samples of this study predate the infection). Cell type and time point are not known. The CDR3 DNA follows: TGTGCCAGCAGCTTAATTCCAACGGGAGGCACCGGGGAGCTGTTTTTT. It translates to CASSLIPTGGTGELFF.